Listed here is a single T cell receptor beta chain. No cognate antigen has been identified for it. It has no much larger one-base neighbor in the sample; base qualities were not kept. Repertoires were sampled repeatedly over the course of chemoradiotherapy, so clonal expansion could be followed in the tumor microenvironment. This specimen comes from a study of chemoradiotherapy in HPV16-positive cancers (dated by TCRdb to between 2022 and 2023). About the full investigation: Candidate HPV-specific T-cell clones and common TCR motifs were defined by functional T-cell assays performed on cells from two HPV16-positive patients. The study asked whether T-cell immunity against the HPV oncoproteins E6 and E7 changes during chemoradiotherapy and whether it affects survival. The candidate HPV-specific TCRs and motifs were then tracked in TCR repertoires from around 86 patients with HPV-related cancers.

The library came from the immunoSEQ multiplex PCR assay. In TCRdb, the immuneACCESS table is reduced to in-frame sequences with V and J assigned. These tables do not hold every clone; where another copy was compared, an unresolved V gene accounts for under half, and the others remain unexplained. The sample contains about 5,400 clones, 60% to 85% of them found a single time. The top ten hold 29% of the sample. The CDR3 goes from the cysteine to the phenylalanine over 14 residues. Of the read, only the CDR3 DNA is kept; its 42 bases are in frame from base 1. Overall study outcomes, separate from this receptor: Among HPV16-positive patients, expansion of HPV-responsive T cells during chemoradiotherapy was associated with better recurrence-free survival. Expansion of candidate HPV-specific clones and E7-related TCR motifs was observed in the tumor microenvironment during treatment, whereas no such expansion was observed for non-HPV-specific T cells. The functional definition of HPV-specific T cells came from only a couple of HPV16-positive patients, and the survival association was reported for HPV16-positive patients.

Collection took place from a patient who underwent chemoradiotherapy. The rearrangement joined TRBV21-1 to TRBJ2-5. TRBV21-1 is an annotated pseudogene. The receptor was isolated from a human donor with HPV-associated anogenital cancer. The CDR3 has the sequence CASSTPHPLETQYF. The DNA sequence is TGTGCCAGCAGCACCCCCCACCCTTTGGAGACCCAGTACTTC.